The 26 T cell receptor beta chains in this list originate from one sample, sequenced in a study of CD8+CD57+ T cells in acquired aplastic anemia. The use of genomic DNA as template underpinned the TCR beta VDJ and CDR3 profiling. MiXCR, applied by TCRdb to the reads, yields one record per CDR3 protein. The top ten clones hold roughly 1.8% of a sample with under 200,000 distinct CDR3 sequences, under 50% of them seen once. An expansion of CD8+CD57+ cells by flow cytometry had been shown in patients chosen for sequencing. The sequencing sample was made of sorted CD4+, CD8+, or CD8+CD57+ T cells (not recorded which) from PBMCs. These receptors were collected from a human donor with aplastic anemia.

This chain connects TRBV4-3 to TRBJ2-7; possibly TRBD1 or TRBD2 for D (5 bases each). CDR1 and CDR2 from the germline V gene are LGHNA and YSLEER. This CDR3 has 14 amino acids. Trimming left V 0 bases short and J 6 bases short, with 12 bases between. DNA of the CDR3: TGCGCCAGCAGCCAAGATGAGGGGCAGGCCGAGCAGTACTTC. This codes for CASSQDEGQAEQYF.

This chain links TRBV10-1 with TRBJ2-7; D remains unclear. CDR3 length: 16 residues. The V gene's germline CDR1 is WNHNN and CDR2 SYGVQD (reference sequence). Between the trimmed V and J ends, which lost 2 bases and 2 bases, there was a span of 16 bases. The CDR3 sequence is CASSEQSRLRPYEQYF. CDR3 DNA sequence: TGCGCCAGCAGTGAGCAATCCAGGTTGAGGCCCTACGAGCAGTACTTC.

The chain's CDR3 is CASSLVGSLYEQYF. In nucleotides, the CDR3 is TGTGCCAGCAGCTTAGTGGGGTCCCTCTACGAGCAGTACTTC. V and J are TRBV7-2 and TRBJ2-7; D gene uncertain. This CDR3 spans 14 amino acids. Per germline, CDR1 SGHTA and CDR2 FQGNSA. V was pared by 1 base and J by 3 bases, with 10 bases between. Full variable domain (remainder filled in from reference TRBV7-2 and TRBJ2-7): GAGVSQSPSNKVTEKGKDVELRCDPISGHTALYWYRQSLGQGLEFLIYFQGNSAPDKSGLPSDRFSAERTGGSVSTLTIQRTQQEDSAVYLCASSLVGSLYEQYFGPGTRLTVT.

There are many counts of this clonotype. The J gene is TRBJ2-5, the V gene TRBV4-3; D is undetermined. Germline CDR1 and CDR2: LGHNA and YSLEER. This CDR3 region has 13 residues. V was pared by 0 bases and J by 5 bases, with 7 bases between. The CDR3 loop reads CASSQDFRETQYF. For the CDR3, the DNA is TGCGCCAGCAGCCAAGATTTCCGTGAGACCCAGTACTTC.

The rearrangement uses TRBV18 and TRBJ2-5, with D hard to call. The CDR3 totals 13 residues. V was clipped by 0 bases and J by 5 bases, with 7 bases between them. Germline CDR1 and CDR2: KGHSH and LQKENI. CDR3 residues: CASSPPTAETQYF. The CDR3 coding sequence is TGTGCCAGCTCACCACCGACCGCGGAGACCCAGTACTTC.

The rearrangement joins TRBV20-1 to TRBJ2-7; D might be TRBD1 or TRBD2, each matching 7 bases. Trimming shortened V by 5 bases and J by 7 bases, and 21 bases separated the two germline ends. The CDR3 runs to 14 residues. Per the germline V gene, CDR1 is DFQATT and CDR2 is SNEGSKA (reference sequence). CDR3 nucleotides: TGCAGTGCTCACAGGGGACTATTAGCGAGGGAGCAGTACTTC. This sequence encodes CSAHRGLLAREQYF.

This clonotype was seen a single time. This chain uses TRBV15 with TRBJ2-6; the D is unclear. Trimming pared 3 bases from V and 5 bases from J, leaving 5 bases between. This CDR3 contains 13 residues. CDR1 is LNHNV, CDR2 YYDKDF, per germline (reference sequence). CDR3 DNA: TGTGCCACCAGCAGGCCGAGGGCCAACGTCCTGACTTTC. Protein sequence: CATSRPRANVLTF. Filled out from reference TRBV15 and TRBJ2-6, the complete variable domain reads DAMVIQNPRYQVTQFGKPVTLSCSQTLNHNVMYWYQQKSSQAPKLLFHYYDKDFNNEADTPDNFQSRRPNTSFCFLDIRSPGLGDTAMYLCATSRPRANVLTFGAGSRLTVL.

This clonotype was seen repeatedly, ten times or more. V and J are TRBV7-2 and TRBJ1-1; 7 bases agree with TRBD1. CDR1 is SGHTA and CDR2 is FQGNSA in the germline V gene. The CDR3 has 15 amino acids. V shed 5 bases, J shed 7 bases, and the junction held 13 bases outside the gene matches. The CDR3: CASSRRDRDSIEAFF. In DNA, the CDR3 is TGTGCCAGCAGCCGCAGAGACAGGGATTCTATTGAAGCTTTCTTT.

V and J are TRBV29-1 and TRBJ1-1; D is unclear. Germline loops: CDR1 SQVTM, CDR2 ANQGSEA. V was cut by 4 bases and J by 9 bases, with 15 bases left in between. This CDR3 has 12 residues. CDR3 in amino acids: CSVVPGALKAFF. The DNA of the CDR3 is TGCAGCGTTGTACCCGGTGCTTTAAAAGCTTTCTTT.

The CDR3 reads CAWSGTSGRAEETQYF. The CDR3 region has the DNA TGTGCCTGGAGTGGGACTAGCGGGAGGGCGGAGGAGACCCAGTACTTC. V usage is TRBV30 and J usage is TRBJ2-5; 15 bases align to TRBD2. The germline gives CDR1 GTSNPN, CDR2 SVGIG (reference sequence). The CDR3 spans 16 residues. V lost 1 base to trimming and J lost 5 bases; unmatched junction nucleotides: 5.

This clonotype occurred many times. The rearrangement uses TRBV3-1 and TRBJ1-1; D possibly corresponds to TRBD1 (6 bases). This CDR3 has 12 amino acids. V gave up 4 bases and J gave up 11 bases, with 14 bases separating them. Per the germline V gene, CDR1 is LGHDT and CDR2 is YNNKEL (reference sequence). The CDR3 loop reads CASSLTQGTAFF. In DNA form, the CDR3 reads TGTGCCAGCAGCCTAACACAGGGAACGGCTTTCTTT.

The chain couples TRBV2 to TRBJ1-2; D is uncertain. Germline values: CDR1 SNHLY, CDR2 FYNNEI. The CDR3 spans 13 residues. The CDR3 DNA is TGTATCAGCAGTGAAAGCGGGATTTATGGCTACACCTTC. It yields the protein CISSESGIYGYTF.

This clonotype was found a few times. CDR3 nucleotides: TGTGCCAGCAGTGGCCCCGGGACAGGGACATATACGCAGTATTTT. Translated: CASSGPGTGTYTQYF. The chain joins TRBV25-1 to TRBJ2-3; the match to TRBD1 covers 9 bases. CDR1 MGHDK and CDR2 SYGVNS come from the germline V gene. This CDR3 spans 15 amino acids. The J segment lost 7 bases and the V segment lost 4 bases, leaving 9 bases of the junction unmatched. Variable domain in full (rest from reference TRBV25-1 and TRBJ2-3): EADIYQTPRYLVIGTGKKITLECSQTMGHDKMYWYQQDPGMELHLIHYSYGVNSTEKGDLSSESTVSRIRTEHFPLTLESARPSHTSQYLCASSGPGTGTYTQYFGPGTRLTVL.

The chain links TRBV5-1 to TRBJ2-7; TRBD2 agrees at 15 bases. This CDR3 has 16 amino acids. Germline V gene lookup returns CDR1 SGHRS and CDR2 YFSETQ. V gave up 2 bases and J gave up 4 bases; unmatched junction bases: 4. The CDR3 nucleotides are TGCGCCAGCAGCTTCGGGACTAGCGGGGGGAAATACGAGCAGTACTTC. This translates into CASSFGTSGGKYEQYF.

This clonotype has ten or more counts. The CDR3 coding sequence is TGTGCCAGCAGCTTGTCACAGGGGAGGCCCACTGAAGCTTTCTTT. This gives the protein CASSLSQGRPTEAFF. The chain recombines TRBV5-8 with TRBJ1-1, with 7 nucleotides matching TRBD1. From germline, CDR1 is SGHTS and CDR2 YDEGEE. V was clipped by 1 base and J by 4 bases; unmatched bases: 7. This CDR3 spans 15 amino acids.

V gene TRBV2 combines with J gene TRBJ2-7; D not certain. V was trimmed by 4 bases and J by 1 base, leaving 8 bases between them. This CDR3 region has 13 residues. The germline V gene has CDR1 SNHLY and CDR2 FYNNEI. The CDR3 DNA sequence: TGTGCCAGCAGTGGGGCAGCTTCCTACGAGCAGTACTTC. Amino acids: CASSGAASYEQYF. Full variable domain (outside the CDR3, taken from reference TRBV2 and TRBJ2-7): EPEVTQTPSHQVTQMGQEVILRCVPISNHLYFYWYRQILGQKVEFLVSFYNNEISEKSEIFDDQFSVERPDGSNFTLKIRSTKLEDSAMYFCASSGAASYEQYFGPGTRLTVT.

The V and J genes are TRBV24-1 and TRBJ2-1; D is unresolved. Trimming cost V 2 bases and J 6 bases, with 7 bases left between them. In germline, CDR1 is KGHDR, CDR2 SFDVKD. The CDR3 spans 13 residues. The CDR3 loop reads CATSDSGGNEQFF. The CDR3, as DNA: TGTGCCACCAGTGATTCGGGTGGCAATGAGCAGTTCTTC.

This clonotype was seen more than once but under ten times. This chain joins TRBV25-1 and TRBJ2-1; TRBD1 aligns across 9 bases. The V gene end was trimmed by 0 bases and the J gene end by 4 bases; junction bases not matched to a gene: 1. This CDR3 has 15 residues. In germline, CDR1 is MGHDK, CDR2 SYGVNS. CDR3 region: CASSEYGTGYNEQFF. DNA of the CDR3: TGTGCCAGCAGTGAATACGGGACAGGGTACAATGAGCAGTTCTTC.

This clonotype was counted a single time. This chain uses TRBV15 with TRBJ1-1; 9 bases map to TRBD1. The CDR3 has 14 residues. Per germline, CDR1 LNHNV and CDR2 YYDKDF (reference sequence). J lost 9 bases, V lost 4 bases, and 9 bases had no gene match. CDR3 in amino acids: CATSTRGTGRQAFF. The CDR3 DNA is TGTGCCACCAGCACCAGAGGGACAGGGCGGCAAGCTTTCTTT.

This chain connects TRBV20-1 to TRBJ1-2; 7 nucleotides line up with TRBD1. Germline trimming cut 7 bases from V and 5 bases from J; bases unmatched to any gene: 10. CDR1 and CDR2 (germline): DFQATT, SNEGSKA (reference sequence). The CDR3 consists of 13 residues. Here the CDR3 DNA reads TGCAGTGGTTTGACTGGGACAGTTTATGGCTACACCTTC. This encodes CSGLTGTVYGYTF.

This clonotype was counted ten times or more. The chain links TRBV7-3 to TRBJ2-7, with D possibly TRBD1 on 5 matching bases. Trimming cost V 5 bases and J 5 bases, with 16 bases left between them. Germline CDR1 reads SGHTA; CDR2 reads FQGTGA. The CDR3 has 14 amino acids. The CDR3, as DNA: TGTGCCAGCAGCCTTCGGTGGGGCGAGGACGAGCAGTACTTC. Residues: CASSLRWGEDEQYF.

This clonotype was seen a single time. The CDR3, as DNA: TGTGCCAGCAGCACAATTACCGGTTGGGCCACAGATACGCAGTATTTT. The encoded protein is CASSTITGWATDTQYF. The chain links TRBV4-2 to TRBJ2-3, with D unclear. The CDR3 loop spans 16 amino acids. CDR1 LGHNA and CDR2 YNFKEQ come from the germline V gene. Trimming cost V 5 bases and J 2 bases, with 17 bases left between them.

The V gene is TRBV11-1, the J gene TRBJ2-3; 7 bases align to TRBD1. CDR1 SGHAT and CDR2 FQDESV come from the germline V gene (reference sequence). The CDR3 length is 18 residues. V dropped 1 base and J dropped 6; count of bases not matched to a gene: 16. For the CDR3, the DNA is TGTGCCAGCAGCTTAGTCCTGCGCATAGGACAGGTAACGGATACGCAGTATTTT. This translates into CASSLVLRIGQVTDTQYF. Complete variable domain (other parts from reference TRBV11-1 and TRBJ2-3): EAEVAQSPRYKITEKSQAVAFWCDPISGHATLYWYRQILGQGPELLVQFQDESVVDDSQLPKDRFSAERLKGVDSTLKIQPAELGDSAMYLCASSLVLRIGQVTDTQYFGPGTRLTVL.

This clonotype has ten or more counts. V usage is TRBV3-1 and J usage is TRBJ2-7; a weak D match, TRBD2 (6 bases). V was pared by 4 bases and J by 2 bases, with 12 bases between. The CDR3 loop spans 14 amino acids. The germline V gene encodes CDR1 LGHDT and CDR2 YNNKEL (reference sequence). As DNA, the CDR3 is TGTGCCAGCAGCCCCCGCGGAGGGACCTACGAGCAGTACTTC. As protein: CASSPRGGTYEQYF.

The chain carries TRBV7-2 and TRBJ1-1; D gene unclear. The CDR3 is 13 residues long. The V and J ends lost 6 bases and 1 base respectively, with 9 bases between them. The germline V gene has CDR1 SGHTA and CDR2 FQGNSA. The CDR3 region has the DNA TGTGCCAGCAGGGTGCGACAGAACACTGAAGCTTTCTTT. It yields the protein CASRVRQNTEAFF. The variable domain in full, completed from reference TRBV7-2 and TRBJ1-1, reads GAGVSQSPSNKVTEKGKDVELRCDPISGHTALYWYRQSLGQGLEFLIYFQGNSAPDKSGLPSDRFSAERTGGSVSTLTIQRTQQEDSAVYLCASRVRQNTEAFFGQGTRLTVV.

This clonotype came up many times. The V gene is TRBV2, the J gene TRBJ1-2; D is undetermined. Germline CDR1 and CDR2: SNHLY and FYNNEI. The CDR3 sequence is 13 residues long. Trimming removed 4 bases at V and 0 bases at J, with 6 bases between. The CDR3: CASSGTTNYGYTF. Here the CDR3 DNA reads TGTGCCAGCAGTGGCACCACTAACTATGGCTACACCTTC.